This is a list of T cell receptor beta chains from one sample in a study of cytomegalovirus exposure and HLA in healthy donors. The repertoire was sequenced with immunoSEQ multiplex PCR; TCRdb's copy has only in-frame clones and lacks some. The sample holds fewer than 200,000 clones, approximately 90% seen once. Sample: PBMCs. The receptor set was obtained from a woman in her twenties or thirties in good health and CMV-seronegative. The CDR3 runs from the conserved cysteine through the conserved F or W. A D gene is named only where the DNA matches it firmly. Expanded clones are given a class, and other clones once, few, many or no size at all.

TGTGCCAGTATGCCTGGGACTCGGATCACCGGGGAGCTGTTTTTT,CASMPGTRITGELFF,NA,NA,TRBV19,TRBJ2-2
TGTGCCAGCAGTCTTACTAGCGGGAGATACAATGAGCAGTTCTTC,CASSLTSGRYNEQFF,NA,TRBD2,TRBV2,TRBJ2-1
TGCAGTACAGGGCCCCTCTATGGCTACACCTTC,CSTGPLYGYTF,NA,NA,TRBV20-1,TRBJ1-2
TGTGCCATCAGTGACACAACAGGGAAATCTAACTATGGCTACACCTTC,CAISDTTGKSNYGYTF,NA,NA,TRBV10-3,TRBJ1-2
TGTGCCAGCAGCCCAAGTCAGTACACAGATACGCAGTATTTT,CASSPSQYTDTQYF,NA,NA,TRBV13,TRBJ2-3
TGTGCCAGCAGTGAATTAGCGGGAGGATCCTACGAGCAGTACTTC,CASSELAGGSYEQYF,NA,TRBD2,TRBV25-1,TRBJ2-7
TGCGCCAGCAGCTTGACGACAGGACAAAACATTCAGTACTTC,CASSLTTGQNIQYF,NA,NA,TRBV5-1,TRBJ2-4
TGTGCCAGCAGTGAAACTGCCGCAACAGGGGGCGCCGGTGGCTACACCTTC,CASSETAATGGAGGYTF,NA,TRBD1,TRBV6-1,TRBJ1-2
TGTGCCAGCAGCCGACTTGGCGACACCATATATTTT,CASSRLGDTIYF,NA,NA,TRBV7-9,TRBJ1-3
TGTGCCAGTAGACTGGGGACGGGACAGGGCCCTTTCTCTGAAGCTTTCTTT,CASRLGTGQGPFSEAFF,NA,TRBD1,TRBV19,TRBJ1-1
TGCGCCAGCAGCTTGGTGGTCCAGGGAACCGGGGAGCTGTTTTTT,CASSLVVQGTGELFF,NA,NA,TRBV5-1,TRBJ2-2
TGTGCCAGCAGCCCCCTCGGGTTGTCTAGCGCCTCCTACGAGCAGTACTTC,CASSPLGLSSASYEQYF,NA,NA,TRBV7-8,TRBJ2-7
TGTGCTAGTGCCTTGGGGCAGGGTAACACCGGGGAGCTGTTTTTT,CASALGQGNTGELFF,NA,NA,TRBV12-5,TRBJ2-2
TGTGCCACCAGCACAGGGGGGTTAAGTCAGCCCCAGCATTTT,CATSTGGLSQPQHF,NA,TRBD1,TRBV15,TRBJ1-5
TGTGCCAGCAGTTACTCGGCAGGGGGTGTTGAAAAACTGTTTTTT,CASSYSAGGVEKLFF,NA,TRBD1,TRBV6-5,TRBJ1-4
TGTGCCAGTACCCCTGGACAGGGTCTAACCAATGAGCAGTTCTTC,CASTPGQGLTNEQFF,NA,TRBD1,TRBV19,TRBJ2-1
TGTGCCAGCAGTCCCTACAGTCTCCTTAATGAAAAACTGTTTTTT,CASSPYSLLNEKLFF,NA,NA,TRBV27,TRBJ1-4
TGCGCCAGCACCGCAAGAGGGGGGGCTCCTAACTATGGCTACACCTTC,CASTARGGAPNYGYTF,NA,NA,TRBV5-1,TRBJ1-2
TGCAGCGTAGAAGGGGACAGTACATTCTACGAGCAGTACTTC,CSVEGDSTFYEQYF,NA,TRBD1,TRBV29-1,TRBJ2-7
TGTGCCAGCAGCCCAACGGGCCAGCGGGAGTCCCGAGAGACCCAGTACTTC,CASSPTGQRESRETQYF,NA,TRBD2,TRBV4-2,TRBJ2-5
TGCGCCAGCAGCGTGGTATTGCGGGGGAGCACAGATACGCAGTATTTT,CASSVVLRGSTDTQYF,NA,TRBD2,TRBV5-1,TRBJ2-3
TGTGCCAGCTCACCAGGGGCAGGGGGAACCTACGAGCAGTACTTC,CASSPGAGGTYEQYF,NA,TRBD1,TRBV18,TRBJ2-7
TGTGCCAGCTCGCTCGCGGGAGCGGGCACAGATACGCAGTATTTT,CASSLAGAGTDTQYF,NA,TRBD2,TRBV18,TRBJ2-3
TGTGCCAGCAGCACGACGCAGGGGGCGCTCACTGAAGCTTTCTTT,CASSTTQGALTEAFF,NA,TRBD1,TRBV7-2,TRBJ1-1
TGTGCCATCAGTGATTTGTCAGGTTCAAGCTCCTACGAGCAGTACTTC,CAISDLSGSSSYEQYF,NA,NA,TRBV10-3,TRBJ2-7
TGTGCCAGCAGTTGGACTAGCGGGACCTACGAGCAGTACTTC,CASSWTSGTYEQYF,NA,TRBD2,TRBV27,TRBJ2-7
TGTGCCAGCAGCTTCCCCACGCCGGGAAACGAGCAGTACTTC,CASSFPTPGNEQYF,NA,NA,TRBV11-2,TRBJ2-7
TGCGCCAGCAGCCAAGATCGCCCGGGTGCCTCTAGGTATGGCTACCCCTTC,CASSQDRPGASRYGYPF,NA,NA,TRBV4-1,TRBJ1-2
TGCGCCAGCAGCTTGGCCCCACATACCGGCTACACCTTC,CASSLAPHTGYTF,NA,NA,TRBV5-1,TRBJ1-2
TGTGCCAGCCTCGGGACTCCCCTTGGAGGGGAGCAGTACTTC,CASLGTPLGGEQYF,NA,NA,TRBV7-2,TRBJ2-7
TGTGCCAGCAGCGCGGGATCGAATTCCTACAATGAGCAGTTCTTC,CASSAGSNSYNEQFF,NA,NA,TRBV9,TRBJ2-1
TGTGCCAGCAGTGTAGCGGGAGCGGGAACCGGGGAGCTGTTTTTT,CASSVAGAGTGELFF,NA,TRBD2,TRBV28,TRBJ2-2
TGCGCCAGCAGCCAAGACGAGGTTTGGGAGACCCAGTACTTC,CASSQDEVWETQYF,NA,NA,TRBV4-1,TRBJ2-5
TGTGCCACCAGCAGACTGCCGGGACAGGGGAATGGCTACACCTTC,CATSRLPGQGNGYTF,NA,TRBD1,TRBV15,TRBJ1-2
TGCGCCAGCAGCTCAGGACATGGTTCTGGCGATGAGCAGTTCTTC,CASSSGHGSGDEQFF,NA,NA,TRBV5-1,TRBJ2-1
TGTGCCAGCAGTTTATCCCGGACTAGCGGTAACTACAATGAGCAGTTCTTC,CASSLSRTSGNYNEQFF,once,TRBD2,TRBV27,TRBJ2-1
TGTGCCAGCGGGGTCGGGTTACGGACTAGCCCTTCAGCCAAAAACATTCAGTACTTC,CASGVGLRTSPSAKNIQYF,NA,TRBD2,TRBV7-9,TRBJ2-4
TGCGCCAGCAGCTTGTCGGCAGGGGGGCAGGAGACCCAGTACTTC,CASSLSAGGQETQYF,NA,NA,TRBV5-1,TRBJ2-5
TGTGCCAGCAGTGACAAGGTAGGGGGCTCCGAGCAGTACTTC,CASSDKVGGSEQYF,once,TRBD1,TRBV6-4,TRBJ2-7
TGTGCCAGCAGTTCCGGACAGGGGGCATCCTACGAGCAGTACTTC,CASSSGQGASYEQYF,NA,TRBD1,TRBV7-3,TRBJ2-7
TGCGCCAGGGGGGGGGCCCGGTCTTTGGGAAACATTCAGTACTTC,CARGGARSLGNIQYF,once,NA,TRBV10-1,TRBJ2-4
TGTGCCAGCAGCTTGGGTGGGGACACTGGAAACACCATATATTTT,CASSLGGDTGNTIYF,few,NA,TRBV5-4,TRBJ1-3
TGTGCCAGCAGTTTATGGGCCCCCCTGACAGAGAGCTCCTACGAGCAGTACTTC,CASSLWAPLTESSYEQYF,NA,NA,TRBV27,TRBJ2-7
TGTGCCAGTAGTATCGGTACAGGGTATTTTGAAGCTTTCTTT,CASSIGTGYFEAFF,NA,NA,TRBV19,TRBJ1-1
TGTGCCAGCAGTTTACACAGGGTCTCGTTGCACGAAGAGACCCAGTACTTC,CASSLHRVSLHEETQYF,NA,NA,TRBV28,TRBJ2-5
TGTGCCAGCAGCTTCGGGACTAGCCCCCCAGATACGCAGTATTTT,CASSFGTSPPDTQYF,NA,TRBD2,TRBV7-2,TRBJ2-3
TGTGCCAGCAGCTTAGGTACAGGCGCCGGGGGCACTGAAGCTTTCTTT,CASSLGTGAGGTEAFF,NA,NA,TRBV11-2,TRBJ1-1
TGTGCCATCGGGACGGGACTAGCGGGGGCCAAAAACATTCAGTACTTC,CAIGTGLAGAKNIQYF,NA,TRBD2,TRBV10-3,TRBJ2-4
TGTGCCAGCAGTTCTCGACAGGGGCCCTACGAGCAGTACTTC,CASSSRQGPYEQYF,NA,TRBD1,TRBV27,TRBJ2-7
TGCGCCAGCAGCCAAGATTTTACTGGCAGCAGGGCCTACGAGCAGTACTTC,CASSQDFTGSRAYEQYF,NA,NA,TRBV4-1,TRBJ2-7
TGTGCCAGCAGTATTACCGGGACGGGGGGTGAAGCTTTCTTT,CASSITGTGGEAFF,few,NA,TRBV6-4,TRBJ1-1